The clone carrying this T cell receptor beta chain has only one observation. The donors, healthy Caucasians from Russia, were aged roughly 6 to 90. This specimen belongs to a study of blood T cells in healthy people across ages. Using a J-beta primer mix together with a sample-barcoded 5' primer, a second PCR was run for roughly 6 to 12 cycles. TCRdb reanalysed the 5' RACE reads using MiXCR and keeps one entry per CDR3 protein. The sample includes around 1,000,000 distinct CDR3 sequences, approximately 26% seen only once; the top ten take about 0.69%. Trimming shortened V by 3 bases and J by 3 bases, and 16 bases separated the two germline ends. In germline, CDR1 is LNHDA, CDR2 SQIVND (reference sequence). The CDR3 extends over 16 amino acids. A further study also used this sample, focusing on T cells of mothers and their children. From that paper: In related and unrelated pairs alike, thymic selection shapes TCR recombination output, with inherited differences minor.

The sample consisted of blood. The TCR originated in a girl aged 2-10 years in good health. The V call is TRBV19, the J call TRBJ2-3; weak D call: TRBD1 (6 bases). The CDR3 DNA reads TGTGCCAGTAGTATCGGTTGGGGACACAGTACAGATACGCAGTATTTT. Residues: CASSIGWGHSTDTQYF.